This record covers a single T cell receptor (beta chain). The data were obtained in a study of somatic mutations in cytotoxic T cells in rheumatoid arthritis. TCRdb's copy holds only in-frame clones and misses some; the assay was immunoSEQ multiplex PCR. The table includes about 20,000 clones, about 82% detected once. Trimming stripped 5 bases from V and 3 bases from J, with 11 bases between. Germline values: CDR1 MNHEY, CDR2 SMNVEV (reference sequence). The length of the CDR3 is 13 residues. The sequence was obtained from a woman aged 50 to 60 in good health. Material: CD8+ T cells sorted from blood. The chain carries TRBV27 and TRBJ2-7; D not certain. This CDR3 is CASSPDWDYEQYF. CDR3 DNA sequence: TGTGCCAGCAGTCCTGACTGGGACTACGAGCAGTACTTC.